This is a list of T cell receptor beta chains from one sample in a study of CD8+ T cells in alopecia areata. This table comes from immunoSEQ multiplex PCR, and its TCRdb copy is limited to in-frame clones, with some not included. The sample includes approximately 280,000 clones, over 45% of them seen just once. Sequenced here: CD4+ T cells sorted from blood, sampled at week 24, from a patient treated with tofacitinib. The receptor set was obtained from a human donor with alopecia areata. Each CDR3 is given with its conserved first and last residue. A D gene is named only where the DNA matches it firmly. The size field is filled for only some rows; it gives once, few, many or a size class.

cdr3_nt: TGTGCCAGCAGTTCGGGACAGGACTATGGCTACACCTTC
cdr3_aa: CASSSGQDYGYTF
d_call: TRBD1
clone_size: .
j_call: TRBJ1-2
v_call: TRBV6-6

cdr3_nt: TGTGCCTGGTGCCCCCCCCGGCCCTCTGGAAACACCATATATTTT
cdr3_aa: CAWCPPRPSGNTIYF
d_call: .
clone_size: once
j_call: TRBJ1-3
v_call: TRBV30

cdr3_nt: TGTGCCAGCAGCCTGACCCTAGCGGGGGGGCGTGTAGCAGATACGCAGTATTTT
cdr3_aa: CASSLTLAGGRVADTQYF
d_call: TRBD2
clone_size: .
j_call: TRBJ2-3
v_call: TRBV11-2

cdr3_nt: TGTGCCAGCAGTATAGTGTGGGGCCAAGAGACCCAGTACTTC
cdr3_aa: CASSIVWGQETQYF
d_call: .
clone_size: .
j_call: TRBJ2-5
v_call: TRBV11-2

cdr3_nt: TGTGCCATCGGGTTAGGGGAAAACTATGGCTACACCTTC
cdr3_aa: CAIGLGENYGYTF
d_call: .
clone_size: .
j_call: TRBJ1-2
v_call: TRBV10-3

cdr3_nt: TGTGCCAGCTCACCACCGACGGTTTCCGAAGCTTTCTTT
cdr3_aa: CASSPPTVSEAFF
d_call: .
clone_size: .
j_call: TRBJ1-1
v_call: TRBV18

cdr3_nt: TGCGCCAGCAGTGGAATTCGACAGGGCCAAGAGACCCAGTACTTC
cdr3_aa: CASSGIRQGQETQYF
d_call: TRBD1
clone_size: .
j_call: TRBJ2-5
v_call: TRBV5-1

cdr3_nt: TGTGCCATCGGACTGTCTCAAGAGACCCAGTACTTC
cdr3_aa: CAIGLSQETQYF
d_call: .
clone_size: .
j_call: TRBJ2-5
v_call: TRBV2

cdr3_nt: TGCGCCAGCAGCTCCCCAGGGAGTGGCTACACCTTC
cdr3_aa: CASSSPGSGYTF
d_call: .
clone_size: .
j_call: TRBJ1-2
v_call: TRBV5-1

cdr3_nt: TGCAGTGCTGACAGGTACGGCTACACCTTC
cdr3_aa: CSADRYGYTF
d_call: .
clone_size: .
j_call: TRBJ1-2
v_call: TRBV20-1

cdr3_nt: TGTGCCACCAGCAGAGATCGGGATTCACCCCTCCACTTT
cdr3_aa: CATSRDRDSPLHF
d_call: .
clone_size: .
j_call: TRBJ1-6
v_call: TRBV15

cdr3_nt: TGCAGTGCCGGCCAACAGGATGGCTACACCTTC
cdr3_aa: CSAGQQDGYTF
d_call: .
clone_size: .
j_call: TRBJ1-2
v_call: TRBV20-1

cdr3_nt: TGCAGCGTTGGGACGCAAGAGACCCAGTACTTC
cdr3_aa: CSVGTQETQYF
d_call: .
clone_size: few
j_call: TRBJ2-5
v_call: TRBV29-1

cdr3_nt: TGTGCCACCAGCAGGGACAGGGACAGCTCCTACAATGAGCAGTTCTTC
cdr3_aa: CATSRDRDSSYNEQFF
d_call: TRBD1
clone_size: .
j_call: TRBJ2-1
v_call: TRBV15

cdr3_nt: TGTGCCAGCAGCGCTCTCGAAGGGACAGCGAACACTGAAGCTTTCTTT
cdr3_aa: CASSALEGTANTEAFF
d_call: TRBD1
clone_size: few
j_call: TRBJ1-1
v_call: TRBV9

cdr3_nt: TGTGCCAGCAGTGACACAAATCAGCCCCAGCATTTT
cdr3_aa: CASSDTNQPQHF
d_call: .
clone_size: .
j_call: TRBJ1-5
v_call: TRBV2

cdr3_nt: TGTGCCAGCAGCTATCAGGGGGCAGGTCAGCCCCAGCATTTT
cdr3_aa: CASSYQGAGQPQHF
d_call: TRBD1
clone_size: .
j_call: TRBJ1-5
v_call: TRBV6-5

cdr3_nt: TGTGCCAGCAGATCGAACAGTGATCTATGGGGCTACACCTTC
cdr3_aa: CASRSNSDLWGYTF
d_call: .
clone_size: .
j_call: TRBJ1-2
v_call: TRBV27

cdr3_nt: TGTGCCGGGTCCGGGACAGGGACTAATCAGCCCCAGCATTTT
cdr3_aa: CAGSGTGTNQPQHF
d_call: TRBD1
clone_size: few
j_call: TRBJ1-5
v_call: TRBV6-6

cdr3_nt: TGTGCCAGCAGCTTAGAGGTCGGCAGGGGGCTTCAGCCCCAGCATTTT
cdr3_aa: CASSLEVGRGLQPQHF
d_call: TRBD1
clone_size: .
j_call: TRBJ1-5
v_call: TRBV7-8

cdr3_nt: TGTGCCAGCTCACCGCCCGGAGTACGTACTGAAGCTTTCTTT
cdr3_aa: CASSPPGVRTEAFF
d_call: .
clone_size: once
j_call: TRBJ1-1
v_call: TRBV18

cdr3_nt: TGCAGTGCTGACAGGGACCCTGAAGCTTTCTTT
cdr3_aa: CSADRDPEAFF
d_call: TRBD1
clone_size: .
j_call: TRBJ1-1
v_call: TRBV20-1

cdr3_nt: TGTGCCAGCAGCATCGGGACAGCCGAACCCTACGAGCAGTACTTC
cdr3_aa: CASSIGTAEPYEQYF
d_call: TRBD1
clone_size: .
j_call: TRBJ2-7
v_call: TRBV7-2

cdr3_nt: TGTGCCAGCAGCTTAAGGTCCGGGGCCAACGTCCTGACTTTC
cdr3_aa: CASSLRSGANVLTF
d_call: .
clone_size: few
j_call: TRBJ2-6
v_call: TRBV7-9

cdr3_nt: TGCAGCGTTGTAACGGGACAGACCTATGGCTACACCTTC
cdr3_aa: CSVVTGQTYGYTF
d_call: TRBD1
clone_size: .
j_call: TRBJ1-2
v_call: TRBV29-1

cdr3_nt: TGTGCCAGCAGCGCCACAGGGTTGAACACTGAAGCTTTCTTT
cdr3_aa: CASSATGLNTEAFF
d_call: .
clone_size: .
j_call: TRBJ1-1
v_call: TRBV7-2

cdr3_nt: TGCGCCAGCAGCCTAGGAGTAAGCAATCAGCCCCAGCATTTT
cdr3_aa: CASSLGVSNQPQHF
d_call: .
clone_size: .
j_call: TRBJ1-5
v_call: TRBV5-1

cdr3_nt: TGTGCCAGCAGCGCAGGACCTCTACAGGGGGAAGTAGGTGGCTACACCTTC
cdr3_aa: CASSAGPLQGEVGGYTF
d_call: TRBD1
clone_size: once
j_call: TRBJ1-2
v_call: TRBV9

cdr3_nt: TGTGCCAGCACCTCCACCTACAATGAGCAGTTCTTC
cdr3_aa: CASTSTYNEQFF
d_call: .
clone_size: few
j_call: TRBJ2-1
v_call: TRBV7-9

cdr3_nt: TGCGCCAGCAGCTTGCAGGGAGGGGACACTGAAGCTTTCTTT
cdr3_aa: CASSLQGGDTEAFF
d_call: .
clone_size: .
j_call: TRBJ1-1
v_call: TRBV5-1

cdr3_nt: TGTGCCAGCAGCCAAGAGTCCCGGGACAGAATGTGGGGAGCCGAGACCCAGTACTTC
cdr3_aa: CASSQESRDRMWGAETQYF
d_call: TRBD1
clone_size: .
j_call: TRBJ2-5
v_call: TRBV14

cdr3_nt: TGTGCCAGCAAGCAGGGCGTCGCTGAAGCTTTCTTT
cdr3_aa: CASKQGVAEAFF
d_call: .
clone_size: few
j_call: TRBJ1-1
v_call: TRBV6-5

cdr3_nt: TGCAGCGAAATCATGTGGGGGGTTTCCTACGAGCAGTACTTC
cdr3_aa: CSEIMWGVSYEQYF
d_call: .
clone_size: few
j_call: TRBJ2-7
v_call: TRBV29-1

cdr3_nt: TGCGCCAGCAGCCCAGCGTCACAGGAGAGCTACACCTTC
cdr3_aa: CASSPASQESYTF
d_call: .
clone_size: .
j_call: TRBJ1-2
v_call: TRBV5-1

cdr3_nt: TGTGCCAGCAGCTCTTACAGAGGAAGGACAGATACGCAGTATTTT
cdr3_aa: CASSSYRGRTDTQYF
d_call: .
clone_size: .
j_call: TRBJ2-3
v_call: TRBV7-9

cdr3_nt: TGTGCCAGCAGCCAAGACTACAGGGGATGGGCAGATACGCAGTATTTT
cdr3_aa: CASSQDYRGWADTQYF
d_call: TRBD1
clone_size: .
j_call: TRBJ2-3
v_call: TRBV28

cdr3_nt: TGCAGTGCTAGAGTAGCTATCGAGCAGTACTTC
cdr3_aa: CSARVAIEQYF
d_call: .
clone_size: .
j_call: TRBJ2-7
v_call: TRBV20-1

cdr3_nt: TGTGCCACCAGCAAACGCCGGACAGGCCTTAATTCACCCCTCCACTTT
cdr3_aa: CATSKRRTGLNSPLHF
d_call: TRBD1
clone_size: .
j_call: TRBJ1-6
v_call: TRBV15

cdr3_nt: TGTGCCAGCAGTGCAACAGGGATCGGGGAGCTGTTTTTT
cdr3_aa: CASSATGIGELFF
d_call: .
clone_size: .
j_call: TRBJ2-2
v_call: TRBV4-2

cdr3_nt: TGCGCCAGCAGACTTGGGACACAAGAGACCCAGTACTTC
cdr3_aa: CASRLGTQETQYF
d_call: .
clone_size: .
j_call: TRBJ2-5
v_call: TRBV5-1

cdr3_nt: TGCGCCAGCAGGACCACAGGGGAAAAACTGTTTTTT
cdr3_aa: CASRTTGEKLFF
d_call: .
clone_size: .
j_call: TRBJ1-4
v_call: TRBV5-1

cdr3_nt: TGCAGCGTTCTGTATGGGGGGGGACTTTACAATGAGCAGTTCTTC
cdr3_aa: CSVLYGGGLYNEQFF
d_call: TRBD2
clone_size: .
j_call: TRBJ2-1
v_call: TRBV29-1

cdr3_nt: TGTGCCAGCAGACCCCCTCGAGCGGGGGGGCGAAAGACCCAGTACTTC
cdr3_aa: CASRPPRAGGRKTQYF
d_call: TRBD2
clone_size: few
j_call: TRBJ2-5
v_call: TRBV28

cdr3_nt: TGCAGCGTTGAAGATGGGGGTGGGGAGCTGTTTTTT
cdr3_aa: CSVEDGGGELFF
d_call: .
clone_size: once
j_call: TRBJ2-2
v_call: TRBV29-1

cdr3_nt: TGTGCCAGCAGTGGGCCCGACCGGGGGCGAGGCAAAAACATTCAGTACTTC
cdr3_aa: CASSGPDRGRGKNIQYF
d_call: .
clone_size: .
j_call: TRBJ2-4
v_call: TRBV2

cdr3_nt: TGTGCCAGCAGCTCCGGGACACAACCATATGGCTACACCTTC
cdr3_aa: CASSSGTQPYGYTF
d_call: .
clone_size: .
j_call: TRBJ1-2
v_call: TRBV5-4

cdr3_nt: TGTGCCAGCAGCATGTCGACGATCTCCGAGACCCAGTACTTC
cdr3_aa: CASSMSTISETQYF
d_call: .
clone_size: few
j_call: TRBJ2-5
v_call: TRBV7-2

cdr3_nt: TGCGCCAGCAGCCAAGGGGCTGGTTTCTCTGGGGCCAACGTCCTGACTTTC
cdr3_aa: CASSQGAGFSGANVLTF
d_call: .
clone_size: .
j_call: TRBJ2-6
v_call: TRBV4-3

cdr3_nt: TGTGCTATGAAAAGGAGATACCAGCCCCAGCATTTT
cdr3_aa: CAMKRRYQPQHF
d_call: .
clone_size: .
j_call: TRBJ1-5
v_call: TRBV12-5

cdr3_nt: TGCGCCAGCAGTGGGCAGGGAGGTTTCCCAACCTACGAGCAGTACTTC
cdr3_aa: CASSGQGGFPTYEQYF
d_call: .
clone_size: .
j_call: TRBJ2-7
v_call: TRBV5-1

cdr3_nt: TGTGCCAGCAGCTTAGGTCCAGGGTCGGACTACGAGCAGTACTTC
cdr3_aa: CASSLGPGSDYEQYF
d_call: .
clone_size: .
j_call: TRBJ2-7
v_call: TRBV7-3

cdr3_nt: TGTGCCACCAGCAGAGAGGGGGGCTATGGCTACACCTTC
cdr3_aa: CATSREGGYGYTF
d_call: .
clone_size: .
j_call: TRBJ1-2
v_call: TRBV15